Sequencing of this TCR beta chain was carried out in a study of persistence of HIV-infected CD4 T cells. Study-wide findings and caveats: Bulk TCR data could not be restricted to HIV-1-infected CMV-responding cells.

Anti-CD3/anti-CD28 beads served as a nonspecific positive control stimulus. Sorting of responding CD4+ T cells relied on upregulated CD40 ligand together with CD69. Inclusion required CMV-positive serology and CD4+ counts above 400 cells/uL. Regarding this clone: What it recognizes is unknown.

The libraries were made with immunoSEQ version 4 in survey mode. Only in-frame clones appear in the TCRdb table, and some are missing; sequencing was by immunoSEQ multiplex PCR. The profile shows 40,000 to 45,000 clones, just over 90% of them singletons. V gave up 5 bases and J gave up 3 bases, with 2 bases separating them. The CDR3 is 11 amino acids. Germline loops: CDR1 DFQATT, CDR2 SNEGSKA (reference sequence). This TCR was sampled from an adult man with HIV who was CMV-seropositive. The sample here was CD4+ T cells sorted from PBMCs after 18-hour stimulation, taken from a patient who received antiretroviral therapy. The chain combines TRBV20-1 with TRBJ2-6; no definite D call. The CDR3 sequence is CSAHGANVLTF. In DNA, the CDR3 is TGCAGTGCTCATGGGGCCAACGTCCTGACTTTC.